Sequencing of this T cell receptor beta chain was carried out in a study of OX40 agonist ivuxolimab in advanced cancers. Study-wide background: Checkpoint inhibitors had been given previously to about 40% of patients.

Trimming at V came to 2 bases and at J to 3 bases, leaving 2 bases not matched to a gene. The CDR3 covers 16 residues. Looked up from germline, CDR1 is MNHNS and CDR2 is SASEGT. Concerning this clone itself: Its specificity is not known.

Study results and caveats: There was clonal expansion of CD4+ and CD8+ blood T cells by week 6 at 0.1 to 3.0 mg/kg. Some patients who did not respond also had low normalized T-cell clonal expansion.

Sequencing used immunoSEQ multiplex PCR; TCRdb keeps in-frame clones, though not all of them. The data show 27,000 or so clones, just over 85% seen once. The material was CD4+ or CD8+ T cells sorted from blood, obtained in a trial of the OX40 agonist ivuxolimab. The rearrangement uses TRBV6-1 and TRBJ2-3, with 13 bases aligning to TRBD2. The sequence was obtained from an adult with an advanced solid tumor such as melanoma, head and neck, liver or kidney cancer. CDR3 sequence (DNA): TGTGCCAGCAGTGAAACTAGCGGGGGGGCGACAGATACGCAGTATTTT. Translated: CASSETSGGATDTQYF.